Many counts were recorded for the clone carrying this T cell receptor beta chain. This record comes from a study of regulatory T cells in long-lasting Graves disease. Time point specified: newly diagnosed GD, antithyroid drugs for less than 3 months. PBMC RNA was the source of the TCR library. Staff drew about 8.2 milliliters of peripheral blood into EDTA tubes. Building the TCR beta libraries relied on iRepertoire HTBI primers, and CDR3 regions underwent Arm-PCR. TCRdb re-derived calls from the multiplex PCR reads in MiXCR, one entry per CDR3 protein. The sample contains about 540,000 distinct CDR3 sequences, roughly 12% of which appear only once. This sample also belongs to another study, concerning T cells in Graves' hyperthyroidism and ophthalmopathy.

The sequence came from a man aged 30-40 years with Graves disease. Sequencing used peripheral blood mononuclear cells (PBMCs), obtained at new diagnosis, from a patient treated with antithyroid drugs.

The CDR3 coding sequence is TGTGCCAGCAGCTACGGACAGGGGGTTAACAATGAGCAGTTCTTC. This encodes CASSYGQGVNNEQFF. The J gene is TRBJ2-1, the V gene TRBV5-6; TRBD1 aligns across 10 bases. The CDR3 is made up of 15 amino acids. V was clipped by 3 bases and J by 5 bases; unmatched bases: 5. From germline, CDR1 is SGHDT and CDR2 YYEEEE.